This T cell receptor (beta chain) appears in the sequencing data of a study of blood T cells in healthy people across ages. Overall study results and limits: Shifts in expanded clonotypes may have been confounded by donor CMV status, which was unknown.

Alongside a J-beta primer mix, a sample-barcoded 5' primer served in a second PCR lasting 7 to 11 cycles. MiXCR, run by TCRdb on the 5' RACE reads, gives a single entry per CDR3 protein. Among 1.2 million to 1.5 million distinct CDR3 sequences listed, around 59% were seen once. Comments on this clonotype: The antigen is undetermined.

CDR1 MNHEY and CDR2 SMNVEV come from the germline V gene (reference sequence). CDR3 length: 12 residues. The chain employs TRBV27 and TRBJ2-5; tentatively, D is TRBD1 (5 bases). The end of the DNA fits TRBJ2-7 better, so the J call may be wrong. The clonotype originates from a man younger than 35 in good health. Sequencing used blood. CDR3 nucleotide sequence: TGTGCCAGCAGATCTCAGGGTCCCGAGCAGTACTTC. This encodes CASRSQGPEQYF.